Listed below are T cell receptor beta chains from one sample, sequenced in a study of cytomegalovirus exposure and HLA in healthy donors. TCRdb's copy holds only in-frame clones and misses some; the assay was immunoSEQ multiplex PCR. The table includes 90,000 to 130,000 clones, around 85% detected once. The material sequenced was PBMCs. These receptors were obtained from a man aged 35-49 years in good health and CMV-seronegative. CDR3s include the opening cysteine and the closing phenylalanine or tryptophan. The order of the fields is D gene, clone size, J gene, V gene, CDR3 DNA, CDR3 protein. The D gene is left open where the match is weak. Clone size is given for some rows only: seen once, a few or many times, or a class if the clone is expanded.

NA NA TRBJ1-4 TRBV6-1 TGTGCCAGCAGTGAACCCGGGGGAGAAGAAAAACTGTTTTTT CASSEPGGEEKLFF
TRBD1 NA TRBJ1-5 TRBV6-1 TGTGCCAGCAGTGAAGCGCCAGGGGGTCAGCCCCAGCATTTT CASSEAPGGQPQHF
TRBD2 NA TRBJ2-7 TRBV19 TGTGCCAGTAGTAGACTAGCGGGGCTTCTTTCCTACGAGCAGTACTTC CASSRLAGLLSYEQYF
TRBD1 NA TRBJ2-7 TRBV2 TGTGCCAGCAGCCCCGGACAGGGAGCCTACGAGCAGTACTTC CASSPGQGAYEQYF
TRBD2 NA TRBJ2-7 TRBV28 TGTGCCAGCAGTTTGTGGTCTAGCGGGGGCCGGAGCTCCTACGAGCAGTACTTC CASSLWSSGGRSSYEQYF
NA NA TRBJ1-6 TRBV13 TGTGCCAGCAGCTTAAGACAGACCAATTCACCCCTCCACTTT CASSLRQTNSPLHF
NA once TRBJ2-5 TRBV9 TGTGCCAGCAGCGTAGGAGGGATTCAAGAGACCCAGTACTTC CASSVGGIQETQYF
NA few TRBJ2-7 TRBV7-9 TGTGCCAGCAGCTTAGTAACCTACGAGCAGTACTTC CASSLVTYEQYF
NA NA TRBJ1-5 TRBV6-1 TGTGCCAGCAGGAGGACAGAGAGCAATCAGCCCCAGCATTTT CASRRTESNQPQHF
NA NA TRBJ1-6 TRBV27 TGTGCCAGCAGTTCGCGGGATTCACCCCTCCACTTT CASSSRDSPLHF
NA NA TRBJ1-6 TRBV19 TGTGCCAGTAGCCTCTTGGAGTGGAATTCACCCCTCCACTTT CASSLLEWNSPLHF
NA NA TRBJ1-1 TRBV6-5 TGTGCCAGCAGTTACCCCGCAGGCACTGAAGCTTTCTTT CASSYPAGTEAFF
NA NA TRBJ1-5 TRBV6-6 TGTGCCAGCAGTTATGGACAATACAATCAGCCCCAGCATTTT CASSYGQYNQPQHF
TRBD1 once TRBJ1-1 TRBV2 TGTGCCAGCAGGGGACAGAGGAACACTGAAGCTTTCTTT CASRGQRNTEAFF
TRBD1 NA TRBJ2-7 TRBV6-5 TGTGCCAGCAGTCCTGACAGGGGCGAATACGAGCAGTACTTC CASSPDRGEYEQYF
NA NA TRBJ2-7 TRBV7-2 TGTGCCAGCAGCTTAGACAGGGTCACCGAGCAGTACTTC CASSLDRVTEQYF
NA NA TRBJ1-4 TRBV4-3 TGCGCCAGCAGCCAAGTGGCGGGTGCAACTAATGAAAAACTGTTTTTT CASSQVAGATNEKLFF
NA NA TRBJ1-5 TRBV2 TGTGCCAGCAGTGATGACAGGCCCAATCAGCCCCAGCATTTT CASSDDRPNQPQHF
NA NA TRBJ1-1 TRBV28 TGTGCCAGCAGTTCTGGGCTACCGAACACTGAAGCTTTCTTT CASSSGLPNTEAFF
NA NA TRBJ1-6 TRBV4-1 TGCGCCAGCAGCCCTGATCCAGACCAAAGGGGTTCACCCCTCCACTTT CASSPDPDQRGSPLHF
TRBD1 NA TRBJ1-2 TRBV10-3 TGTGCCATCGGATCACCCACAGGGGGAAGTAACTATGGCTACACCTTC CAIGSPTGGSNYGYTF
TRBD1 NA TRBJ1-6 TRBV28 TGTGCCACCAGACAGGGGGCGCGACATTCACCCCTCCACTTT CATRQGARHSPLHF
NA NA TRBJ2-3 TRBV6-1 TGTGCCAGCAGCGCCCGCGGCTCCACAGATACGCAGTATTTT CASSARGSTDTQYF
NA NA TRBJ1-1 TRBV30 TGTGCCTGGGTTGGTTTAGATACTGAAGCTTTCTTT CAWVGLDTEAFF
TRBD1 NA TRBJ2-7 TRBV6-5 TGTGCCAGCAGCCGCCCGGGACAGGGCCTTGAGGAGCAGTACTTC CASSRPGQGLEEQYF
NA NA TRBJ1-1 TRBV4-2 TGTGCCAGCAGCCAAGGTATCGGGAACACTGAAGCTTTCTTT CASSQGIGNTEAFF
TRBD1 NA TRBJ1-1 TRBV6-5 TGTGCCAGCAGTCGAGGACAGGGCAACATTGAAGCTTTCTTT CASSRGQGNIEAFF
NA NA TRBJ2-1 TRBV6-1 TGTGCTGGAGGGACGGGCGAGCAGTTCTTC CAGGTGEQFF
TRBD2 NA TRBJ2-7 TRBV11-2 TGTGCCAGCAGCCGCGAGCGGGGGGCCTACGAGCAGTACTTC CASSRERGAYEQYF
NA once TRBJ1-1 TRBV4-2 TGTGCCAGCAGCCAGGGTCAGGGGAGAGAGACTGAAGCTTTCTTT CASSQGQGRETEAFF
TRBD1 NA TRBJ2-7 TRBV11-1 TGTGCCAGCAGCTTATCGAGGGGCCGCGGACAGGCTAGGGAGCAGTACTTC CASSLSRGRGQAREQYF
TRBD1 few TRBJ2-3 TRBV6-1 TGTGCCAGCAGTTTCACAGGGGGCGACACAGATACGCAGTATTTT CASSFTGGDTDTQYF
TRBD1 NA TRBJ1-2 TRBV7-9 TGTGCCAGCAGCTTGCAGGGGGCAAATGGCTACACCTTC CASSLQGANGYTF
TRBD1 NA TRBJ1-2 TRBV28 TGTGCCAGCAGTTTTAGGGGGACAGGGGTCGGCTACACCTTC CASSFRGTGVGYTF
NA NA TRBJ1-5 TRBV21-1 TGTGCCAGCGGGTCCCCCGGGGACAGGGGAGGCAATCAGCCCCAGCATTTT CASGSPGDRGGNQPQHF
TRBD1 NA TRBJ1-6 TRBV7-9 TGTGCCAGCAGCAAAGCGACAGGGCCTGATTCACCCCTCCACTTT CASSKATGPDSPLHF
TRBD2 NA TRBJ2-7 TRBV5-4 TGTGCCAGCAGCTATGATAGCGGGGGGCTGAACGAGCAGTACTTC CASSYDSGGLNEQYF
NA NA TRBJ1-1 TRBV11-2 TGTGCCAGCAGCTTAGGACAGAGATCGAACACTGAAGCTTTCTTT CASSLGQRSNTEAFF
TRBD1 NA TRBJ1-2 TRBV7-2 TGTGCCAGCAGCTTACACAGGGGAAACTATGGCTACACCTTC CASSLHRGNYGYTF
TRBD2 once TRBJ2-5 TRBV5-1 TGCGCCAGCAGCCAGGCTAGCGGGGGGAGAGAGACCCAGTACTTC CASSQASGGRETQYF
NA NA TRBJ2-7 TRBV7-9 TGTGCCAGCAGCTTAGCGACAGGACCGCCCGGGGAGCAGTACTTC CASSLATGPPGEQYF
NA NA TRBJ2-7 TRBV5-1 TGCGCCAGCAGCTTTGGGTCAGGGGACGAGCAGTACTTC CASSFGSGDEQYF
TRBD1 few TRBJ2-1 TRBV13 TGTGCCAGCCTCGACAGGGGTTCCTACAATGAGCAGTTCTTC CASLDRGSYNEQFF
NA NA TRBJ2-2 TRBV19 TGTGCCAGTAGTATGGGGAGGCTGAACACCGGGGAGCTGTTTTTT CASSMGRLNTGELFF
TRBD1 NA TRBJ2-1 TRBV18 TGTGCCAGCTCACAACCGGGACAGGGTGGCAATGAGCAGTTCTTC CASSQPGQGGNEQFF
NA few TRBJ2-7 TRBV30 TGTGCCTGGAGTCTAACCTCCTACGAGCAGTACTTC CAWSLTSYEQYF
NA NA TRBJ1-5 TRBV4-2 TGTGCCAGCAGCCAAGACCTCACGGTAGTTCCGCCCCAGCATTTT CASSQDLTVVPPQHF
NA NA TRBJ1-1 TRBV7-9 TGTGCCAGCAGCCCCGGGGGTGGGATGAACACTGAAGCTTTCTTT CASSPGGGMNTEAFF
TRBD2 NA TRBJ2-3 TRBV27 TGTGCCAGCACCCAGCGGGGATCCACAGATACGCAGTATTTT CASTQRGSTDTQYF
NA NA TRBJ2-7 TRBV9 TGTGCCAGCAGCGTGTCGGGACACTTCTCCTACGAGCAGTACTTC CASSVSGHFSYEQYF
NA NA TRBJ2-1 TRBV9 TGTGCCAGCAGCGTACACAGTGACAATGAGCAGTTCTTC CASSVHSDNEQFF
NA NA TRBJ2-5 TRBV15 TGTGCCACCAGCAGAGATCCAATGGAGACCCAGCACTTC CATSRDPMETQHF